These T cell receptor beta chains were read from a single sample in a study of radiation and T cells in renal cell carcinoma. Profiled with immunoSEQ multiplex PCR; TCRdb holds only in-frame clones, not every one. The repertoire holds 150,000 or so clones, with approximately 87% as singletons. This sample comprised blood, obtained from a patient whose treatment included radiotherapy and nephrectomy. The receptors come from a woman aged 45-60 years with renal cell carcinoma. The CDR3 runs from the conserved cysteine through the conserved F or W. The D gene is left open where the match is weak. Where a row states a size, it is once, few, many or the class of an expanded clone; other rows omit it.

cdr3_aa d_call v_call clone_size cdr3_length
CASSLGGGSGEKLFF - TRBV28 - 15
CARTRTSGTNVLTF - TRBV2 - 14
CASSEAVSRFQPQHF - TRBV6-1 once 15
CASSLYPPGVGTEAFF - TRBV27 once 16
CASSLNPSGGYNEQFF TRBD2 TRBV28 - 16
CASGRVQGGTEAFF - TRBV9 - 14
CSAGLAEDTQYF TRBD2 TRBV29-1 - 12
CSVYRDRETQYF - TRBV29-1 - 12
CASSPGQGYTGELFF TRBD1 TRBV25-1 - 15
CASSTLTTRPNTEAFF - TRBV27 once 16
CASSQITGRNQPQHF - TRBV4-2 few 15
CASSLVQDYGYTF - TRBV7-8 - 13
CASSRAVNTEAFF - TRBV4-1 - 13
CASSVGPSGGATGELFF TRBD2 TRBV9 - 17
CASSPRRDGNTDTQYF - TRBV7-2 - 16
CASSHVQRAFF - TRBV14 - 11
CASSDGSGYNEQFF - TRBV6-1 once 14